Following are 5 T cell receptor beta chains from one sample sequenced in a study of OX40 agonist ivuxolimab in advanced cancers. The library was obtained by the immunoSEQ multiplex PCR assay. Drawn from immuneACCESS, this table holds only the in-frame rearrangements with V and J called that TCRdb kept. Clones are partly lost; checked studies trace under half to an unresolved V gene and leave the rest unexplained. Counted in this sample were 80,000 to 95,000 clones; just over 90% of them appeared once. The ten largest make up roughly 0.64% of the sample. The sample here was CD4+ or CD8+ T cells sorted from blood, taken in a trial of the OX40 agonist ivuxolimab. All receptors come from an adult with an advanced solid tumor such as melanoma, head and neck, liver or kidney cancer.

The chain uses TRBV28 and TRBJ1-4; weak D call: TRBD1 (6 bases). Germline CDR1 MDHEN, CDR2 SYDVKM. This CDR3 comprises 15 residues. V was cut by 2 bases and J by 8 bases, with 15 bases left in between. CDR3: CASSLPTGAVEKLFF. In DNA, the CDR3 is TGTGCCAGCAGTTTACCCACGGGGGCAGTGGAAAAACTGTTTTTT.

Concerning this clone: Distinct nucleotide sequences in the sample also encode this CDR3. CDR3 coding DNA: TGTGCCAGCAGCGTAGTCGGGGATGGCACAGATACGCAGTATTTT. Translation gives CASSVVGDGTDTQYF. V is TRBV9 and J is TRBJ2-3, with D maybe TRBD2 (5 bases). The germline V gene has CDR1 SGDLS and CDR2 YYNGEE. The CDR3 sequence is 15 residues long. The germline V and J ends were trimmed by 0 bases and 1 base, with 9 bases remaining between them.

The chain is built from TRBV29-1 and TRBJ2-3; D is uncertain. V was pared by 5 bases and J by 1 base, with 7 bases between. This CDR3 spans 12 amino acids. The V gene's germline CDR1 is SQVTM and CDR2 ANQGSEA. CDR3 residues: CSVMTGTDTQYF. Written as DNA, the CDR3 is TGCAGCGTTATGACTGGCACAGATACGCAGTATTTT.

The chain uses TRBV6-1 and TRBJ2-5; D remains ambiguous. The CDR3 loop spans 15 amino acids. Trimming took 6 bases from V and 2 from J, leaving 16 bases between them. Per the germline V gene, CDR1 is MNHNS and CDR2 is SASEGT. CDR3 sequence reads: CASSPRMGIQETQYF. In DNA, the CDR3 is TGTGCCAGCAGCCCCCGGATGGGGATACAAGAGACCCAGTACTTC.

The chain is built from TRBV6-4 and TRBJ1-1; 8 bases map to TRBD1. V lost 6 bases to trimming and J lost 0 bases; unmatched junction nucleotides: 12. The germline CDR1 and CDR2 sequences are MRHNA and SNTAGT. The CDR3 has 17 residues. In nucleotides, the CDR3 is TGTGCCAGCAGCCAGGGGGCAGCCAAGTCCCTGAACACTGAAGCTTTCTTT. Encoded protein: CASSQGAAKSLNTEAFF.